The 17 T cell receptor beta chains reported below all come from one sample, sequenced in a study of shared clonotypes between healthy human individuals. Sequenced by immunoSEQ multiplex PCR; TCRdb stores in-frame clones only, minus some. This sample carries hundreds of thousands of clones, about 95% of them seen once, and the ten largest clones take approximately 0.11%. CD8 cells regarded as naive lacked CD45RO, were positively chosen for CCR7, and omitted terminally differentiated effector memory CD45RA+ cells. The specimen was naive CD8+ T cells sorted from blood. These receptors all come from a woman in her twenties or thirties in good health.

The chain couples TRBV5-1 to TRBJ1-2, with D tentatively TRBD1 (6 bases). Looked up from germline, CDR1 is SGHRS and CDR2 is YFSETQ. V was shortened by 0 bases and J by 2 bases, with 11 bases between the two germline ends. The CDR3 sequence is 15 residues long. CDR3 region: CASSLEQGGNYGYTF. In DNA, the CDR3 is TGCGCCAGCAGCTTGGAACAGGGAGGAAACTATGGCTACACCTTC.

The gene calls are TRBV7-2 and TRBJ2-1; D gene unclear. The CDR3 sequence is 17 residues long. V was shortened by 4 bases and J by 6 bases, with 22 bases between the two germline ends. CDR1 and CDR2 from the germline V gene are SGHTA and FQGNSA. The CDR3 region is CASSSPFVGELTNEQFF. For the CDR3, the DNA is TGTGCCAGCAGCTCCCCATTTGTCGGAGAACTAACCAATGAGCAGTTCTTC.

The chain links TRBV6-1 to TRBJ2-1, with 7 nucleotides matching TRBD1. There are 12 residues in the CDR3. Trimming took 8 bases from V and 8 from J; bases not matched to a gene: 6. Germline loops: CDR1 MNHNS, CDR2 SASEGT. CDR3 sequence (DNA): TGTGCCAGCGGGGGACAGCATTATGAGCAGTTCTTC. As protein: CASGGQHYEQFF.

The gene calls are TRBV28 and TRBJ2-7, with D tentatively TRBD2 (6 bases). The CDR3 sequence is 15 residues long. Trimming cost V 2 bases and J 2 bases, with 13 bases left between them. Germline lookup yields CDR1 MDHEN and CDR2 SYDVKM. The CDR3 nucleotides read TGTGCCAGCAGTTTACGTGGAGGGGCCGCCTACGAGCAGTACTTC. As protein: CASSLRGGAAYEQYF.

The chain has TRBV5-4 and TRBJ2-7; 14 bases line up with TRBD2. Unmatched junction bases numbered 8, after V lost 3 bases and J lost 6 bases. Germline CDR1 reads SGHNT; CDR2 reads YYREEE (reference sequence). The CDR3 is 16 amino acids. The CDR3 DNA reads as TGTGCCAGCAGCTGGGGCCGGACTAGCGGGAGGTTCGAGCAGTACTTC. The encoded protein is CASSWGRTSGRFEQYF.

V and J are TRBV4-2 and TRBJ2-5; 7 bases line up with TRBD2. The J call may be wrong; the DNA end is better matched by TRBJ2-7. This CDR3 region has 14 residues. Germline values: CDR1 LGHNA, CDR2 YNFKEQ. The CDR3 protein is CASSPGLGGFEQYF. DNA for the CDR3: TGTGCCAGCAGCCCCGGACTAGGTGGGTTCGAGCAGTACTTC.

The rearrangement links TRBV5-6 to TRBJ2-7; TRBD2 aligns across 7 bases. The ends lost 2 bases at V and 4 bases at J; junction bases unmatched: 6. CDR3 size: 14 residues. Germline assignment: CDR1 SGHDT and CDR2 YYEEEE. CDR3 bases: TGTGCCAGCAGCTTAGGTAGCGGGCATTACGAGCAGTACTTC. Translating it yields CASSLGSGHYEQYF.

The gene calls are TRBV7-9 and TRBJ2-7; D is unclear. Trimming shortened V by 4 bases and J by 2 bases, and 12 bases separated the two germline ends. The CDR3 spans 14 residues. CDR1 is SEHNR and CDR2 is FQNEAQ in the germline V gene (reference sequence). CDR3: CASSSRVGPYEQYF. The DNA of the CDR3 is TGTGCCAGCAGCTCCCGTGTAGGGCCCTACGAGCAGTACTTC.

The genes are TRBV5-6 and TRBJ2-7; a weak D match, TRBD2 (6 bases). Trimming removed 0 bases from V and 4 bases from J, with 11 bases in between. The CDR3 loop spans 14 amino acids. Per germline, CDR1 SGHDT and CDR2 YYEEEE. The CDR3 spells CASSLGSAGYEQYF. The CDR3 DNA is TGTGCCAGCAGCTTGGGCTCCGCGGGATACGAGCAGTACTTC.

The J gene is TRBJ2-7, the V gene TRBV5-1; possible D gene TRBD2, 5 bases. The CDR3 has 17 amino acids. V gave up 4 bases and J gave up 3 bases, with 23 bases separating them. Per the germline V gene, CDR1 is SGHRS and CDR2 is YFSETQ. CDR3 region: CASSPPSIGNGNYEQYF. The CDR3, as DNA: TGCGCCAGCAGCCCCCCATCGATCGGGAACGGAAACTACGAGCAGTACTTC.

The rearrangement joins TRBV5-1 to TRBJ1-2, with 8 bases fitting TRBD1. The CDR3 has 15 amino acids. V trimming: 5 bases; J trimming: 5 bases; junction bases outside the gene matches: 11. In germline, CDR1 is SGHRS, CDR2 YFSETQ. In DNA, the CDR3 is TGCGCCAGCAGACCAGACAGGGGCGGCCCTTATGGCTACACCTTC. It codes for CASRPDRGGPYGYTF.

V usage is TRBV11-2 and J usage is TRBJ1-2; no definite D call. The CDR3 is 12 amino acids. V was shortened by 4 bases and J by 8 bases, with 11 bases between the two germline ends. CDR1 SGHAT and CDR2 FQNNGV come from the germline V gene. The CDR3 is CASSSRAMGYTF. The DNA for the CDR3 is TGTGCCAGCAGCTCCCGGGCGATGGGCTACACCTTC.

V gene TRBV10-2 combines with J gene TRBJ2-3; D unresolved. The CDR3 contains 14 residues. Trimming shortened V by 3 bases and J by 7 bases, and 14 bases separated the two germline ends. Germline CDR1 and CDR2: WSHSY and SAAADI. This chain's CDR3 is CASSDPVAYYTQYF. The CDR3 DNA follows: TGCGCCAGCAGTGATCCCGTGGCTTATTATACGCAGTATTTT.

The genes are TRBV5-1 and TRBJ2-1; 7 nucleotides line up with TRBD2. In germline, CDR1 is SGHRS, CDR2 YFSETQ. The CDR3 runs 17 residues. J was trimmed by 7 bases and V by 4 bases; bases with no gene match: 17. The CDR3 protein is CASSPWGGASGLNEQFF. In DNA form, the CDR3 reads TGCGCCAGCAGCCCCTGGGGAGGTGCTAGCGGCCTTAATGAGCAGTTCTTC.

About this clone: Other DNA sequences in this sample translate to the same CDR3. The chain couples TRBV27 to TRBJ2-1; TRBD2 agrees at 14 bases. Per the germline V gene, CDR1 is MNHEY and CDR2 is SMNVEV (reference sequence). This CDR3 is built from 16 residues. J gave up 7 bases and V 3 bases, and 5 bases lay outside the gene matches. The CDR3 protein is CASSFGTSGRGNEQFF. Written as DNA, the CDR3 is TGTGCCAGCAGTTTTGGGACTAGCGGGAGAGGTAATGAGCAGTTCTTC.

V is TRBV29-1 and J is TRBJ1-1, with D unresolved. Germline-derived CDR1 and CDR2 are SQVTM and ANQGSEA. V dropped 0 bases and J dropped 5 bases, with 13 bases sitting between them. The CDR3 covers 14 residues. DNA for the CDR3: TGCAGCGTTGAAGATCTTCCCGGGTGGACTGAAGCTTTCTTT. Translated: CSVEDLPGWTEAFF.

This chain joins TRBV7-6 and TRBJ2-3; D not resolved. The CDR3 length is 14 residues. Trimming took off 1 base at V and 0 bases at J, with 5 bases between the two ends. Germline CDR1 reads SGHVS; CDR2 reads FNYEAQ. The DNA for the CDR3 is TGTGCCAGCAGCTTAGAAAGGAGCACAGATACGCAGTATTTT. This codes for CASSLERSTDTQYF.